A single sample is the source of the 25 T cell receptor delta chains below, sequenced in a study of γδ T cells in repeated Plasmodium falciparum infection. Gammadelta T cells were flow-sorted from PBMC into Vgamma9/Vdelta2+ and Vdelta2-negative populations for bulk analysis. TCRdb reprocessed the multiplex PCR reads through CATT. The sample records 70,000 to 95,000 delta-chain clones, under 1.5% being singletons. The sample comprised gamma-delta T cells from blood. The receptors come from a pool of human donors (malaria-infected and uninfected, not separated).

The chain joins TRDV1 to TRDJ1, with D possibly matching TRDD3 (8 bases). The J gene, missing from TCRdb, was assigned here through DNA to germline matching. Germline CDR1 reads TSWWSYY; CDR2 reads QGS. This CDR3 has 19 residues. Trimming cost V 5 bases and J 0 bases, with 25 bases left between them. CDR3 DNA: TGTGCTCTTGGGTATTCCTACGCGGGATACGCGGGTTACACCGATAAACTCATCTTT. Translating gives CALGYSYAGYAGYTDKLIF.

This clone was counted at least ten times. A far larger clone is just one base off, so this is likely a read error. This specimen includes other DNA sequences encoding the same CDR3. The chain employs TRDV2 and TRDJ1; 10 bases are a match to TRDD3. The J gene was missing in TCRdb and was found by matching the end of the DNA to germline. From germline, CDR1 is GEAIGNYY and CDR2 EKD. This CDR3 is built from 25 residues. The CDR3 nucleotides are TGTGCCTGTGACACCGTCGGTCTGGGGGGATACGCGGCGAACCGCGTATCCGAGACCACCGACAAACTCATCTTT. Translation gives CACDTVGLGGYAANRVSETTDKLIF.

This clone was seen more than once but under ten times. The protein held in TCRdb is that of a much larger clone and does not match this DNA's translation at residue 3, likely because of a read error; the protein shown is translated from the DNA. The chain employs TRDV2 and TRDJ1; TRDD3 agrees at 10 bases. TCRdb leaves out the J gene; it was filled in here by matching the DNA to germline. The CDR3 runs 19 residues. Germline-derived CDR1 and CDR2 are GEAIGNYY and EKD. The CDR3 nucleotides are TGTGCCTATGACTCCATAGGGGTCGTTACTGGGGGATACACCGATAAACTCATCTTT. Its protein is CAYDSIGVVTGGYTDKLIF.

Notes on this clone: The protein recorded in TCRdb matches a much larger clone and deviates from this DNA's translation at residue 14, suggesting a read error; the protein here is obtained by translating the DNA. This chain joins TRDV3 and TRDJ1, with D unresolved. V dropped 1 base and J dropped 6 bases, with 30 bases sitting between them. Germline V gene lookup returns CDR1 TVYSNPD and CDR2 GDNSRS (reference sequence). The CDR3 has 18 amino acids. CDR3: CAFMDSRSAERRANKLIF. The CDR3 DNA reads TGTGCCTTTATGGATTCGAGGAGCGCCGAGCGCAGGGCCAATAAACTCATCTTT.

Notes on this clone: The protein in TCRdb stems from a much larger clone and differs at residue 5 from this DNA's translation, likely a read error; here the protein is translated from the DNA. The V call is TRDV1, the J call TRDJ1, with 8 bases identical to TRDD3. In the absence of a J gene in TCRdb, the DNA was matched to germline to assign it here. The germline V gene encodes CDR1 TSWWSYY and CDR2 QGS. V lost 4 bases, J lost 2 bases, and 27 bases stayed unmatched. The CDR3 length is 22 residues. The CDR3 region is CALGGLGCGDAGIPWATDKLIF. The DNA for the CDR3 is TGTGCTCTTGGGGGACTAGGGTGTGGCGATGCGGGGATACCCTGGGCGACCGATAAACTCATCTTT.

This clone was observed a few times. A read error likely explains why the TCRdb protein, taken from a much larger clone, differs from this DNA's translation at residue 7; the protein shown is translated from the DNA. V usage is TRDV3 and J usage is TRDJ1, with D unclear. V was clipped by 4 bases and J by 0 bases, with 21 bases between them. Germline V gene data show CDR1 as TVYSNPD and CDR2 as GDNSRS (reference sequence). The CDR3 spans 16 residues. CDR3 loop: CACRPLETRYTDKLIF. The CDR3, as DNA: TGTGCCTGCCGTCCTCTTGAGACAAGGTACACCGATAAACTCATCTTT. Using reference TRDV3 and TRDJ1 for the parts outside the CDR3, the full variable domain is CDKVTQSSPDQTVASGSEVVLLCTYDTVYSNPDLFWYRIRPDYSFQFVFYGDNSRSEGADFTQGRFSVKHILTQKAFHLVISPVRTEDSATYYCACRPLETRYTDKLIFGKGTRVTVEP.

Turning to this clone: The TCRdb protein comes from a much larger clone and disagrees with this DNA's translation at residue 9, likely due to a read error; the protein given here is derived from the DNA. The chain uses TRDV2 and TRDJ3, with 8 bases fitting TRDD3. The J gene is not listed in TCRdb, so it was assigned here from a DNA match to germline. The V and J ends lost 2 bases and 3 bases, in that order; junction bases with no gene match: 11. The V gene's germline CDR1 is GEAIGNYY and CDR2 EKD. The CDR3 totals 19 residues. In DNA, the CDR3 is TGTGCCTGTGACAAAGTACTGGGGGGTACACGCTGGGACACCCGACAGATGTTTTTC. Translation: CACDKVLGGTRWDTRQMFF.

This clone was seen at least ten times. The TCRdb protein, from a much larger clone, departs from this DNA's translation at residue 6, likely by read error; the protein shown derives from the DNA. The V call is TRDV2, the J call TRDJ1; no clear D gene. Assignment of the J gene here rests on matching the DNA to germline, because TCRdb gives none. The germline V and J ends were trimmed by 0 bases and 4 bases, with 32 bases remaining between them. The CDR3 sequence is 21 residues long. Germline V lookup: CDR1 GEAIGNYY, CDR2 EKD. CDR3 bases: TGTGCCTGTGACACCATTCAAGGGGCTAAAAATTTCCAGGGCGAGGGCGATAAACTCATCTTT. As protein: CACDTIQGAKNFQGEGDKLIF.

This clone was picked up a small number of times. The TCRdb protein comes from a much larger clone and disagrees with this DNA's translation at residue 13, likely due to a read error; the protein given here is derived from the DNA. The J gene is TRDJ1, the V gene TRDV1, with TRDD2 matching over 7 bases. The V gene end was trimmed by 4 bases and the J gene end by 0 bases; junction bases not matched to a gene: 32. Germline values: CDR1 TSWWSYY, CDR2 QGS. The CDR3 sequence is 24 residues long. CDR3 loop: CALGVTHSYGGTVGRGSYTDKLIF. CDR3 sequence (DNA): TGTGCTCTTGGGGTCACCCATTCCTACGGGGGTACTGTGGGACGAGGTTCATACACCGATAAACTCATCTTT.

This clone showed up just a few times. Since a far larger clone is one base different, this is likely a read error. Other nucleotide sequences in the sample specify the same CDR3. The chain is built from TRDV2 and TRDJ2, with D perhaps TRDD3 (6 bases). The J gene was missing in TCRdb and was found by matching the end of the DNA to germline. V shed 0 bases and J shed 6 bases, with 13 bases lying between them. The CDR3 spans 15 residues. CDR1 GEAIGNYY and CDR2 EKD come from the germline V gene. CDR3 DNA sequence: TGTGCCTGTGACACCGGAGGGATAACGTCAGCACAACTCTTCTTT. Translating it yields CACDTGGITSAQLFF.

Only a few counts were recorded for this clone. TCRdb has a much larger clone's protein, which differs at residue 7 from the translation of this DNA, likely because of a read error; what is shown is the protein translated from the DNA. The chain's CDR3 is CACDEVQGDTPRSWDTRQMFF. The DNA for the CDR3 is TGTGCCTGTGACGAGGTACAGGGGGATACGCCCCGTTCCTGGGACACCCGACAGATGTTTTTC. The rearrangement uses TRDV2 and TRDJ3; 10 nucleotides line up with TRDD3. TCRdb records no J gene; here it was assigned by comparing the DNA to germline. The CDR3 has 21 amino acids. Germline loops: CDR1 GEAIGNYY, CDR2 EKD. J was trimmed by 1 base and V by 3 bases; bases with no gene match: 14.

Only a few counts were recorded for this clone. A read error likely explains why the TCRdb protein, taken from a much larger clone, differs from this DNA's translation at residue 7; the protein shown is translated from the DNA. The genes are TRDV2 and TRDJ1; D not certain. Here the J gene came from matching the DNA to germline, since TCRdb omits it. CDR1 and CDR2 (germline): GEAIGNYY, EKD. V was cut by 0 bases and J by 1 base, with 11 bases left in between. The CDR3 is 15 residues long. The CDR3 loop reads CACDTVVATTDKLIF. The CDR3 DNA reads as TGTGCCTGTGACACCGTGGTGGCCACCACCGATAAACTCATCTTT.

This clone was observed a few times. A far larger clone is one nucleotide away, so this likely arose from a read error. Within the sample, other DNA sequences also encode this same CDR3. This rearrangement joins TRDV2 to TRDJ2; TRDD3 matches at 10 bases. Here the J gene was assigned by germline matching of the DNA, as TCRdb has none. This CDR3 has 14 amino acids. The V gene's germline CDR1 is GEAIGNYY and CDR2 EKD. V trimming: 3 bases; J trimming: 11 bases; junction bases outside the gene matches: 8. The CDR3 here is CACDVLGDRAQLFF. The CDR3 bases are TGTGCCTGTGACGTACTGGGGGATCGGGCGCAACTCTTCTTT.

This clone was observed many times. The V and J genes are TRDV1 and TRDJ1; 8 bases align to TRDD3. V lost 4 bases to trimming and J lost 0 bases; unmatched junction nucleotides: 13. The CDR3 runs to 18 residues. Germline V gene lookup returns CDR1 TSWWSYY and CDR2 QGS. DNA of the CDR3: TGTGCTCTTGGGGGGATACATGGGGATACCACGTACACCGATAAACTCATCTTT. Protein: CALGGIHGDTTYTDKLIF.

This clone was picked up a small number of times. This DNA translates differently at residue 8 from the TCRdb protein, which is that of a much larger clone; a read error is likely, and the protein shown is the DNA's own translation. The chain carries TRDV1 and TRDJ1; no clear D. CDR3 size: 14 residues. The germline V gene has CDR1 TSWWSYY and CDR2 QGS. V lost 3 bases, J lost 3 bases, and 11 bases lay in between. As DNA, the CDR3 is TGTGCTCTTGGGGATTTAACCAGGGCCGATAAACTCATCTTT. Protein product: CALGDLTRADKLIF.

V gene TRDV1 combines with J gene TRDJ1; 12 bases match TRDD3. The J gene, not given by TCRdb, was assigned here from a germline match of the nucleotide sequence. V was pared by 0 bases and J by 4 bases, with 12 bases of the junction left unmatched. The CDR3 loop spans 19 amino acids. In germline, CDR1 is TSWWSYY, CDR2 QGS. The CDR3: CALGELEGHWGIHDDKLIF. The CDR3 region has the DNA TGTGCTCTTGGGGAACTAGAGGGCCACTGGGGGATACATGACGATAAACTCATCTTT.

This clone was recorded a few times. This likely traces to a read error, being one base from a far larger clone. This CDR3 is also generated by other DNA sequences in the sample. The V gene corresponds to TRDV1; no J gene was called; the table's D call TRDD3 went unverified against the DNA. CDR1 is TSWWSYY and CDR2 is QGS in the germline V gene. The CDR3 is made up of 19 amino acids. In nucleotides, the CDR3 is TGTGCTCTTGGGGATCCGGGACCCCCACACCCCCTTTGCACCGATAAACTCATCTTC. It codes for CALGDPGPPHPLCTDKLIF.

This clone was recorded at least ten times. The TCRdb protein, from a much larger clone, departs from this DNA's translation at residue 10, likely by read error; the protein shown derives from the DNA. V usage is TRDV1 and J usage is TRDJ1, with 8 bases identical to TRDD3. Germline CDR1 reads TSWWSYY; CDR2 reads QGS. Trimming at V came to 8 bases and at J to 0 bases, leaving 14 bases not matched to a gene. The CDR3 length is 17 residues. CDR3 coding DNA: TGTGCTCTTAAGAAAGGTAGCTGGGGGAGGTACACCGATAAACTCATCTTT. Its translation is CALKKGSWGRYTDKLIF.

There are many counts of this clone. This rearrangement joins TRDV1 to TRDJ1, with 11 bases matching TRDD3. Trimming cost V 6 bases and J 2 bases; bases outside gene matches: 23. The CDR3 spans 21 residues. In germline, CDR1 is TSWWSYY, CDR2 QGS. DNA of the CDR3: TGTGCTCTTGGCCCCGGGAGCCTTCTGTACTGGGGGATAGGGGGGACCGATAAACTCATCTTT. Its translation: CALGPGSLLYWGIGGTDKLIF.

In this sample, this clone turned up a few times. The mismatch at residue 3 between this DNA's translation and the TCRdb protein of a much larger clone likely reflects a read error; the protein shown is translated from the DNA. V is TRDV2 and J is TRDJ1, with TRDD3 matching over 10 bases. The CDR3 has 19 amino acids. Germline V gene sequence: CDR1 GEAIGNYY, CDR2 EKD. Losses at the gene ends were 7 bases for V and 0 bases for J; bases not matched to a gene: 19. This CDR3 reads CAWDSIGVVTGGYTDKLIF. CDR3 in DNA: TGTGCCTGGGACTCCATAGGGGTCGTTACTGGGGGATACACCGATAAACTCATCTTT.

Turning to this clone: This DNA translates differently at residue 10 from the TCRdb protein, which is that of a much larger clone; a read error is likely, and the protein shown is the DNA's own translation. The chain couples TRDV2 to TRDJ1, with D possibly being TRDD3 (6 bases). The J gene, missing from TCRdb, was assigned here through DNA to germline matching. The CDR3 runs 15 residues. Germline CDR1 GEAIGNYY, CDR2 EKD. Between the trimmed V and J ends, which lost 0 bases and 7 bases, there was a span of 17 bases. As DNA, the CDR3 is TGTGCCTGTGACACCGGATTAGCCTGGGGCGGTAAACTCATCTTT. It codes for CACDTGLAWGGKLIF.

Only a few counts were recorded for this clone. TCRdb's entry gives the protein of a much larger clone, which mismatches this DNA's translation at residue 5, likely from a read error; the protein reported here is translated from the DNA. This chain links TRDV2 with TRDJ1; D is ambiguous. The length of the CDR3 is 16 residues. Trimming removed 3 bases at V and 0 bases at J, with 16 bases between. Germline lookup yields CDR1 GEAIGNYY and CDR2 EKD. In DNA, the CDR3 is TGTGCCTGTGACTCCTTGGTTGGCCCTCACACCGATAAACTCATCTTT. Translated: CACDSLVGPHTDKLIF.

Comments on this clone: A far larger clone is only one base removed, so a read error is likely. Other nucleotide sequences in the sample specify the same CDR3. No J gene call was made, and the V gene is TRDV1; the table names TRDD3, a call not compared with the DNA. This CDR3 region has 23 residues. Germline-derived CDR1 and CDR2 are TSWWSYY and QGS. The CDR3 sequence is CALGDRPSFYVLVSLLYTDKLIF. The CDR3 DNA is TGTGCTCTTGGGGACCGGCCTTCCTTCTACGTACTAGTTTCCTTACTGTACACCGATAAGCTCATCTTT.

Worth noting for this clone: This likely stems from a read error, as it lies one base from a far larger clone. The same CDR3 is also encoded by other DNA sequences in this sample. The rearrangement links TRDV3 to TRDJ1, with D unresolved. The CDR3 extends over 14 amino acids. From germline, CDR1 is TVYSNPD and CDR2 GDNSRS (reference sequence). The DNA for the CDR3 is TGTGCCTTGGCTCCCCAGTCGAACACCGATAAGCTCATCTTT. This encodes CALAPQSNTDKLIF.

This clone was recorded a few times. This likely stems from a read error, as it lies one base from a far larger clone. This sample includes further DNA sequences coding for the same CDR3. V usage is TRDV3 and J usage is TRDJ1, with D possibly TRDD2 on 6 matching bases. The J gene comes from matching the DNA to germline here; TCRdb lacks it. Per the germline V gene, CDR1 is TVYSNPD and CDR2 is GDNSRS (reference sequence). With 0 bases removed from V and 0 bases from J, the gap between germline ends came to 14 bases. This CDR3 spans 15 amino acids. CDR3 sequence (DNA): TGTGCCTTTAGCTTCCTGTACTCGTACACCGATAAACTCATCTTT. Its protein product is CAFSFLYSYTDKLIF. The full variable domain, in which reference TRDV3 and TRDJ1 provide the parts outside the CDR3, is CDKVTQSSPDQTVASGSEVVLLCTYDTVYSNPDLFWYRIRPDYSFQFVFYGDNSRSEGADFTQGRFSVKHILTQKAFHLVISPVRTEDSATYYCAFSFLYSYTDKLIFGKGTRVTVEP.